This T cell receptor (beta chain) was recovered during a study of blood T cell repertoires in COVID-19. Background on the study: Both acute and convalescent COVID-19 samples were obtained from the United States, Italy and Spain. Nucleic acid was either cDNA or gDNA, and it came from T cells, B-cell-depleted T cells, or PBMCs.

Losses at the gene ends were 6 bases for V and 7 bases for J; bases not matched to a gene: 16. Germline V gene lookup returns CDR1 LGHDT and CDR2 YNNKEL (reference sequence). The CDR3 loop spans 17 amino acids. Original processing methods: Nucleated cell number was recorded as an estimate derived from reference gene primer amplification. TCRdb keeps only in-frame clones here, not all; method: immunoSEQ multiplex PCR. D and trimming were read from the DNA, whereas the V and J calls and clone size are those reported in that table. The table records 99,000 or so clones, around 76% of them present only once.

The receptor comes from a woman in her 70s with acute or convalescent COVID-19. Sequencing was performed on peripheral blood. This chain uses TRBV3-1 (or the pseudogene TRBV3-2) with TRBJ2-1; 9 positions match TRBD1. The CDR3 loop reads CASRQVTGTGRVNEQFF. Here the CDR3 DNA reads TGTGCCAGCAGACAGGTTACCGGGACAGGGAGGGTTAATGAGCAGTTCTTC.